Listed below are T cell receptor beta chains from one sample, sequenced in a study of CD8 T cells in ankylosing spondylitis. TCRdb re-called the 5' RACE reads through MiXCR, storing one row per CDR3 protein. The sample includes 800,000 to 900,000 distinct CDR3 sequences, 10% to 15% of them seen just once. Sequencing used blood, either unsorted or a sorted T cell fraction (not recorded which). The receptors here all came from a male donor with ankylosing spondylitis. The CDR3 runs from the conserved cysteine through the conserved F or W. D genes are given only for firm matches. Some rows have no size entry. The others give once, few or many, or a class for an expanded clone.

d_call j_call clone_size v_call cdr3_aa cdr3_nt
NA TRBJ2-2 many TRBV6-6 CASSYLTSLFF TGTGCCAGCAGTTACCTGACCTCGCTGTTTTTT
TRBD1 TRBJ2-3 NA TRBV7-2 CASSAGTGPTQYF TGTGCCAGCAGCGCGGGGACAGGTCCTACGCAGTATTTT
NA TRBJ1-1 NA TRBV2 CASTWGRETEAFF TGTGCCAGCACCTGGGGCAGGGAAACTGAAGCTTTCTTT
NA TRBJ2-3 NA TRBV4-3 CASSTRRLDTQYF TGCGCCAGCAGCACACGACGGCTAGATACGCAGTATTTT
TRBD2 TRBJ2-1 NA TRBV10-3 CAISRGSLAGGQNNEQFF TGTGCCATCAGTAGGGGGAGTCTAGCGGGAGGACAAAACAATGAGCAGTTCTTC
NA TRBJ1-2 many TRBV4-2 CASSQGMFGYTF TGTGCCAGCAGCCAAGGCATGTTTGGCTACACCTTC
TRBD2 TRBJ2-7 NA TRBV9 CASSVGVGGLANYEQYF TGTGCCAGCAGCGTAGGAGTTGGGGGACTAGCGAATTACGAGCAGTACTTC
NA TRBJ2-5 NA TRBV20-1 CSASGVNQETQYF TGCAGTGCTAGCGGAGTCAACCAAGAGACCCAGTACTTC
NA TRBJ2-5 few TRBV5-1 CASSLDRPDGETQYF TGCGCCAGCAGCTTGGACCGGCCGGACGGAGAGACCCAGTACTTC
NA TRBJ1-1 few TRBV6-1 CASSPGAMTTEAFF TGTGCCAGCAGCCCCGGGGCCATGACCACTGAAGCTTTCTTT
NA TRBJ2-7 many TRBV7-6 CASSLDTGSYEQYF TGTGCCAGCAGCTTAGACACAGGGTCCTACGAGCAGTACTTC
TRBD2 TRBJ2-1 NA TRBV7-2 CASSWTSGPGYEQFF TGTGCCAGCAGCTGGACTAGCGGTCCTGGGTATGAGCAGTTCTTC
NA TRBJ2-1 many TRBV29-1 CSVDRGIYNEQFF TGCAGCGTTGACAGGGGAATCTACAATGAGCAGTTCTTC